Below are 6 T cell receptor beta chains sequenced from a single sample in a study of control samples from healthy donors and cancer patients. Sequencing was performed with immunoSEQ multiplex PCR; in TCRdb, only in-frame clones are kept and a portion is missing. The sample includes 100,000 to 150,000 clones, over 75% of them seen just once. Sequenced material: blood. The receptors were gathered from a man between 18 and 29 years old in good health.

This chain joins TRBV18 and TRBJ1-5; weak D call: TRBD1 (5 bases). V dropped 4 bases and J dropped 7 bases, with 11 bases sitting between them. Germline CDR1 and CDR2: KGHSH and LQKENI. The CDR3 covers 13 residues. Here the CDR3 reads CASSRQRWQPQHF. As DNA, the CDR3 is TGTGCCAGCTCACGACAGCGTTGGCAGCCCCAGCATTTT. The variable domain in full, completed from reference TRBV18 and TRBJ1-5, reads NAGVMQNPRHLVRRRGQEARLRCSPMKGHSHVYWYRQLPEEGLKFMVYLQKENIIDESGMPKERFSAEFPKEGPSILRIQQVVRGDSAAYFCASSRQRWQPQHFGDGTRLSIL.

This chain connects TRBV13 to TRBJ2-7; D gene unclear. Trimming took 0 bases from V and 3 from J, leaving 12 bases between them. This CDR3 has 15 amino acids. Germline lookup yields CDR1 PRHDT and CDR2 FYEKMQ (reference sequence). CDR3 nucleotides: TGTGCCAGCAGCTTAGGTCCCGGCGGAGACTACGAGCAGTACTTC. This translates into CASSLGPGGDYEQYF.

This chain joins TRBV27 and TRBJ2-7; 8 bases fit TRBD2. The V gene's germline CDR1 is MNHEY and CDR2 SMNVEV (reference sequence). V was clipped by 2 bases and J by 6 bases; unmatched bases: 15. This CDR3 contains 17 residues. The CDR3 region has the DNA TGTGCCAGCAGTTTAACCCCCGGACAGCGACTAGCGATCGAGCAGTACTTC. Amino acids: CASSLTPGQRLAIEQYF.

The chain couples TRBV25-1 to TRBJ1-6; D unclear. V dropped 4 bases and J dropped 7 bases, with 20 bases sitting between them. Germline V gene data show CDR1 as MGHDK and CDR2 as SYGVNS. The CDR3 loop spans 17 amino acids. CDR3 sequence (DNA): TGTGCCAGCAGTGTAAGCATGGGGAAGGTACAGAATTCACCCCTCCACTTT. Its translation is CASSVSMGKVQNSPLHF.

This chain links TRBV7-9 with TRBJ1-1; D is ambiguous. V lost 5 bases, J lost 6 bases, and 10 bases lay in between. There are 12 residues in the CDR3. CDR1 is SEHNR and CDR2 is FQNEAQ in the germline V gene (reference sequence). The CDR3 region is CASSLDRAEAFF. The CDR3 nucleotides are TGTGCCAGCAGCCTCGACCGGGCTGAAGCTTTCTTT.

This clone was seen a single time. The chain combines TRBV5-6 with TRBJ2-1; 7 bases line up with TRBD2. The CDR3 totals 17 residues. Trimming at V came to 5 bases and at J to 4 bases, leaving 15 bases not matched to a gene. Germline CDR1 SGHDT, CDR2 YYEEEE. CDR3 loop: CASRPNRTRTSYNEQFF. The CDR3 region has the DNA TGTGCCAGCAGACCTAACAGGACTAGGACTTCTTACAATGAGCAGTTCTTC. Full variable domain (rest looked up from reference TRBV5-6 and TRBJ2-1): DAGVTQSPTHLIKTRGQQVTLRCSPKSGHDTVSWYQQALGQGPQFIFQYYEEEERQRGNFPDRFSGHQFPNYSSELNVNALLLGDSALYLCASRPNRTRTSYNEQFFGPGTRLTVL.